This TCR beta chain was observed in a study of shared clonotypes between healthy human individuals. Study-wide results and limits: A reduction in generation probabilities was seen for non-shared clonotypes relative to those shared by all four donors. Rarefaction gave evidence that sorted-subset sequencing remained incomplete despite large depth.

The CDR3 loop spans 15 amino acids. V was clipped by 2 bases and J by 4 bases; unmatched bases: 7. Germline V gene sequence: CDR1 KGHSH, CDR2 LQKENI. Cells designated naive CD8 were CD45RO-negative and were positively selected for CCR7, with terminally differentiated effector memory CD45RA+ cells excluded. Note on this clone: Its target is unknown.

In the authors' methods: From ImmunoSEQ came sequences covering only the junction and carrying no quality scores, so filtering differed. This table comes from immunoSEQ multiplex PCR, and its TCRdb copy is limited to in-frame clones, with some not included. The V and J calls and clone size come from that table; D and trimming were worked out from the DNA. This table holds under 2,000,000 clones, about 95% found once. What was sequenced was naive CD8+ T cells sorted from blood. The TCR was taken from a man between 18 and 29 years old in good health. The chain uses TRBV18 and TRBJ1-2; 7 bases fit TRBD1. The CDR3 DNA follows: TGTGCCAGCTCACCAGTAGGGGGCGTGATCTATGGCTACACCTTC. Residues: CASSPVGGVIYGYTF.